This entry concerns a single T cell receptor beta chain. Antigen specificity is unknown. The record originates from a study of cytomegalovirus exposure and HLA in healthy donors. Some clones are missing from TCRdb's copy, which holds only in-frame ones; the method was immunoSEQ multiplex PCR. Of some 200,000 clones listed, approximately 80% are singletons. Notes on the study in general: High specificity and sensitivity for cytomegalovirus status were reported for the classifier. It was 160 or so TCR beta chains that were listed as cytomegalovirus-associated.

Germline V CDR1 and CDR2: SGHDT, YYEEEE. This CDR3 spans 16 amino acids. Trimming at V came to 3 bases and at J to 4 bases, leaving 10 bases not matched to a gene. The study drew the donors from its 120-subject validation cohort, separate from the approximately 700-subject first cohort. This chain joins TRBV5-6 and TRBJ2-1, with 7 bases identical to TRBD2. This receptor was identified in a woman in her thirties in good health and CMV-seropositive. Sequencing was done on a sample of PBMCs. This CDR3 is CASSWPLADHYNEQFF. In nucleotides, the CDR3 is TGTGCCAGCAGCTGGCCCCTAGCGGACCATTACAATGAGCAGTTCTTC.